What follows are 2 T cell receptor beta chains derived from one specimen sequenced in a study of PD-1 and CTLA-4 blockade in melanoma. This table comes from immunoSEQ multiplex PCR, and its TCRdb copy is limited to in-frame clones, with some not included. The sample contains about 30,000 clones, about 88% of which appear only once. The sample here was CD8+ T cells from peripheral blood, taken before anti-PD-1 treatment. These receptors were obtained from a human donor with melanoma.

This chain joins TRBV6-6 and TRBJ1-6, with a weak D call TRBD1 (5 bases). Germline loops: CDR1 MNHNY, CDR2 SVGAGI (reference sequence). The CDR3 spans 18 residues. Trimming pared 5 bases from V and 4 bases from J, leaving 21 bases between. CDR3 nucleotide sequence: TGTGCCAGCAGTCGACAGATTCCTCACCTTCTATATAATTCACCCCTCCACTTT. Translated: CASSRQIPHLLYNSPLHF.

The J gene is TRBJ2-1, the V gene TRBV6-5; D perhaps matches TRBD1 (6 bases). The CDR3 loop spans 13 amino acids. With 9 bases removed from V and 0 bases from J, the gap between germline ends came to 9 bases. From germline, CDR1 is MNHEY and CDR2 SVGAGI. The CDR3 DNA reads TGTGCCAGTGGGACATTCTCCTACAATGAGCAGTTCTTC. Encoded protein: CASGTFSYNEQFF.